This section outlines one TCR beta chain sequence together with its context. Its antigen is as yet unknown. A read error may account for a junction end that differs from germline. TCRdb independently ran MiXCR on the 5' RACE reads; one entry per CDR3 protein. The data show 400,000 to 500,000 distinct CDR3 sequences, 15% to 20% seen once. This entry belongs to a study of identical twins. Germline loops: CDR1 LGHNA, CDR2 YSLEER. The CDR3 consists of 16 residues. Findings and limits, study-wide: For out-of-frame alpha sequences shared by twins, low generation probability was in excess.

The clonotype was recovered from a man aged 50 to 59 in good health. The sequencing input was naive T cells sorted from blood. The genes are TRBV4-3 and TRBJ2-2; 12 bases agree with TRBD2. CDR3 region: CASSLASGGASGELLF. The CDR3 DNA sequence: TGCGCCAGCAGCCTGGCTAGCGGGGGGGCCTCCGGGGAGCTGTTGTTT.